One and the same sample provided the 26 T cell receptor beta chains below, sequenced in a study of blood T cell repertoires in COVID-19. Some clones are missing from TCRdb's copy, which holds only in-frame ones; the method was immunoSEQ multiplex PCR. Among approximately 250,000 clones listed, approximately 89% were seen once. Input material: PBMCs or T cells enriched from blood (not recorded which). Receptor source: a woman in her 40s with acute COVID-19.

This sequence joins TRBV6-5 and TRBJ1-2; D call uncertain. The CDR3 is 12 residues long. Trimming stripped 0 bases from V and 9 bases from J, with 8 bases between. Germline V gives CDR1 MNHEY, CDR2 SVGAGI. Here the CDR3 reads CASSYSRQSYTF. CDR3 in DNA: TGTGCCAGCAGTTACTCGAGGCAGAGCTACACCTTC.

The table lists this clone with a count of one. The chain links TRBV3-1 (or the pseudogene TRBV3-2) to TRBJ2-2; no clear D. Trimming took 2 bases from V and 6 from J, leaving 7 bases between them. Germline CDR1 reads LGHDT; CDR2 reads YNNKEL (reference sequence). The CDR3 sequence is 13 residues long. The CDR3, as DNA: TGTGCCAGCAGCCAACTCTCCCCCGGGGAGCTGTTTTTT. Protein sequence: CASSQLSPGELFF.

The chain uses TRBV30 and TRBJ1-3; possibly TRBD1 for D (5 bases). Germline V gene sequence: CDR1 GTSNPN, CDR2 SVGIG (reference sequence). The V end was cut by 5 bases, the J end by 2 bases, with 16 bases between. The length of the CDR3 is 15 residues. The CDR3, as DNA: TGTGCCTGGGAAGGAGGGACTCACCCTGGAAACACCATATATTTT. It is translated as CAWEGGTHPGNTIYF.

V and J are TRBV19 and TRBJ1-5, with a tentative D call TRBD1 (5 bases). The V and J ends lost 6 bases and 7 bases respectively, with 19 bases between them. Germline V CDR1 and CDR2: LNHDA, SQIVND (reference sequence). This CDR3 has 15 residues. DNA of the CDR3: TGTGCCAGTAGAGAACGCGGCAGGGTGGACCAGCCCCAGCATTTT. It is translated as CASRERGRVDQPQHF.

Ten or more counts support this clone. J is TRBJ2-2 and V is TRBV10-1; tentative D call: TRBD1 (6 bases). The CDR3 runs to 15 residues. Germline V lookup: CDR1 WNHNN, CDR2 SYGVQD (reference sequence). The V end lost 0 bases, the J end lost 6 bases, and 11 bases lay between the germline ends. The CDR3, as DNA: TGCGCCAGCAGTGAGTCAGCGACAGGAGCCGGGGAGCTGTTTTTT. This codes for CASSESATGAGELFF.

The V gene is TRBV24-1, the J gene TRBJ2-1, with a tentative D call TRBD2 (6 bases). This CDR3 spans 16 amino acids. V was pared by 4 bases and J by 2 bases, with 14 bases between. Germline CDR1 KGHDR, CDR2 SFDVKD. CDR3 nucleotides: TGTGCCACCAGTGACACCGTAGCGGCCGCCTACAATGAGCAGTTCTTC. Amino acids: CATSDTVAAAYNEQFF.

This chain connects TRBV19 to TRBJ1-1; 10 nucleotides line up with TRBD1. This CDR3 spans 15 amino acids. The germline V gene has CDR1 LNHDA and CDR2 SQIVND (reference sequence). V trimming: 4 bases; J trimming: 5 bases; junction bases outside the gene matches: 7. CDR3 region: CASSSRDRGVTEAFF. In DNA, the CDR3 is TGTGCCAGTAGTAGCCGGGACAGGGGAGTTACTGAAGCTTTCTTT.

This sequence joins TRBV4-1 and TRBJ2-2; 13 positions match TRBD2. Germline-derived CDR1 and CDR2 are MGHRA and YSYEKL. The CDR3 is made up of 18 amino acids. V shed 1 base and J 0 bases; nucleotides not matched to a gene: 2. This CDR3 is CASSQGTSGSANTGELFF. CDR3 nucleotide sequence: TGCGCCAGCAGCCAAGGGACTAGCGGGAGTGCGAACACCGGGGAGCTGTTTTTT.

The V gene is TRBV5-6, the J gene TRBJ2-3; D is uncertain. The germline V gene has CDR1 SGHDT and CDR2 YYEEEE. V lost 0 bases to trimming and J lost 0 bases, with 8 bases between them. The CDR3 extends over 15 amino acids. CDR3 loop: CASSLGSLSTDTQYF. The CDR3 coding sequence is TGTGCCAGCAGCTTGGGCAGTCTTAGCACAGATACGCAGTATTTT.

The genes are TRBV16 and TRBJ2-1, with 10 nucleotides matching TRBD2. V lost 2 bases, J lost 7 bases, and 8 bases stayed unmatched. Germline CDR1 reads KGHSY; CDR2 reads FQNENV. The CDR3 runs to 16 residues. CDR3 DNA sequence: TGTGCCAGCAGCCAACCCGGCACTAGCGGGACGAATGAGCAGTTCTTC. This sequence encodes CASSQPGTSGTNEQFF.

V gene TRBV7-9 combines with J gene TRBJ1-1, with D maybe TRBD1 (5 bases). The length of the CDR3 is 14 residues. Looked up from germline, CDR1 is SEHNR and CDR2 is FQNEAQ (reference sequence). V lost 0 bases and J lost 12, with 17 bases in between. As DNA, the CDR3 is TGTGCCAGCAGCTTAGCCAGTACGGGGGATGAGACTTTCTTT. This codes for CASSLASTGDETFF.

The CDR3 loop reads CASSLSTDLAIDEQFF. Written as DNA, the CDR3 is TGCGCCAGCAGCTTGTCGACCGATCTAGCGATTGATGAGCAGTTCTTC. The chain uses TRBV5-1 and TRBJ2-1; possibly TRBD2 for D (6 bases). There are 16 residues in the CDR3. Trimming shortened V by 1 base and J by 8 bases, and 19 bases separated the two germline ends. Germline CDR1 SGHRS, CDR2 YFSETQ.

With regard to this clone: The same CDR3 also results from other DNA sequences found in this sample. The V gene is TRBV12-3 or TRBV12-4, the J gene TRBJ1-2; D might be TRBD1 (6 bases). This CDR3 is 13 amino acids long. Trimming left V 2 bases short and J 4 bases short, with 8 bases between. The CDR3 here is CASSLRTVYGYTF. The CDR3 bases are TGTGCCAGCAGTTTAAGGACAGTCTATGGCTACACCTTC.

This clone was seen once. The V and J genes are TRBV30 and TRBJ2-2; D not certain. The CDR3 covers 14 residues. Germline values: CDR1 GTSNPN, CDR2 SVGIG (reference sequence). Trimming took off 2 bases at V and 2 bases at J, with 9 bases between the two ends. This CDR3 is CAWSRQVNTGELFF. DNA of the CDR3: TGTGCCTGGAGTAGGCAGGTTAACACCGGGGAGCTGTTTTTT. Complete variable domain (other parts from reference TRBV30 and TRBJ2-2): SQTIHQWPATLVQPVGSPLSLECTVEGTSNPNLYWYRQAAGRGLQLLFYSVGIGQISSEVPQNLSASRPQDRQFILSSKKLLLSDSGFYLCAWSRQVNTGELFFGEGSRLTVL.

V and J are TRBV11-3 and TRBJ2-7, with 8 bases lining up with TRBD1. V gave up 5 bases and J gave up 5 bases; unmatched junction bases: 2. The CDR3 is 12 amino acids. CDR1 SGHNT and CDR2 YENEEA come from the germline V gene. CDR3 amino acids: CASSRTGHEQYV. The CDR3 region has the DNA TGTGCCAGCAGCCGGACAGGGCACGAGCAGTACGTC.

CDR3 protein: CASSLGGHSGANVLTF. The DNA for the CDR3 is TGTGCCAGCAGTTTGGGCGGACACTCTGGGGCCAACGTCCTGACTTTC. The chain employs TRBV28 and TRBJ2-6, with D perhaps matching TRBD1 (5 bases). The V end lost 3 bases, the J end lost 0 bases, and 9 bases lay between the germline ends. The CDR3 has 16 amino acids. Germline V gives CDR1 MDHEN, CDR2 SYDVKM.

This chain links TRBV6-4 with TRBJ2-3; 8 nucleotides line up with TRBD1. CDR1 and CDR2 from the germline V gene are MRHNA and SNTAGT. The CDR3 has 16 residues. The ends lost 2 bases at V and 4 bases at J; junction bases unmatched: 8. This CDR3 is CASSDGAGGGADTQYF. The CDR3 bases are TGTGCCAGCAGTGACGGTGCAGGGGGCGGCGCAGATACGCAGTATTTT.

As for this clone: The junction differs from germline at one of its ends, possibly a read error. The chain joins TRBV12-3 or TRBV12-4 to TRBJ2-1; D call uncertain. The CDR3 contains 13 residues. Written as DNA, the CDR3 is TGTGCCAGCAGCCTACTGGAGTACAATGGGCAGTTCTTC. Its translation: CASSLLEYNGQFF.

The chain recombines TRBV2 with TRBJ1-1, with unresolved D. The CDR3 extends over 15 amino acids. Germline V gives CDR1 SNHLY, CDR2 FYNNEI. V dropped 2 bases and J dropped 4 bases, with 14 bases sitting between them. CDR3 protein: CASSELAPGSTEAFF. CDR3 DNA: TGTGCCAGCAGTGAATTGGCCCCTGGGAGCACTGAAGCTTTCTTT.

The chain links TRBV30 to TRBJ2-1; 8 bases map to TRBD2. The trim removed 0 bases at V and 6 bases at J, leaving 4 bases unmatched. The germline V gene encodes CDR1 GTSNPN and CDR2 SVGIG (reference sequence). This CDR3 comprises 14 residues. The CDR3: CAWSVGTRVNEQFF. For the CDR3, the DNA is TGTGCCTGGAGTGTGGGGACTAGGGTCAATGAGCAGTTCTTC.

The chain is built from TRBV28 and TRBJ1-2; 8 nucleotides match TRBD1. Trimming at V came to 8 bases and at J to 5 bases, leaving 13 bases not matched to a gene. The CDR3 totals 15 residues. Germline V gives CDR1 MDHEN, CDR2 SYDVKM. The DNA for the CDR3 is TGTGCCAGCTGGACAGGGCGCCCACCCTCGTATGGCTACACCTTC. It yields the protein CASWTGRPPSYGYTF.

Only one count was recorded for this clone. The chain recombines TRBV4-1 with TRBJ2-3; D is undetermined. This CDR3 contains 17 residues. Trimming took 5 bases from V and 0 from J, leaving 18 bases between them. Germline CDR1 reads MGHRA; CDR2 reads YSYEKL. As DNA, the CDR3 is TGCGCCAGCAGCTACCGAGGCGCCCAGTCGAGCACAGATACGCAGTATTTT. Amino acids: CASSYRGAQSSTDTQYF.

Concerning this clone itself: The same CDR3 arises from other DNA sequences in this sample as well. V usage is TRBV5-4 and J usage is TRBJ2-3; 8 nucleotides agree with TRBD2. Germline V CDR1 and CDR2: SGHNT, YYREEE (reference sequence). V lost 4 bases to trimming and J lost 1 base; unmatched junction nucleotides: 8. This CDR3 region has 16 residues. The CDR3 region is CASSQGLAGGTDTQYF. For the CDR3, the DNA is TGTGCCAGCAGCCAAGGACTAGCCGGCGGCACAGATACGCAGTATTTT.

The CDR3 loop reads CASSQLFRGRETQYF. The DNA for the CDR3 is TGTGCCAGTAGTCAGCTTTTCAGGGGCAGGGAGACCCAGTACTTC. The V and J genes are TRBV19 and TRBJ2-5, with D tentatively TRBD1 (6 bases). This CDR3 spans 15 amino acids. V lost 5 bases to trimming and J lost 5 bases, with 18 bases between them. Per the germline V gene, CDR1 is LNHDA and CDR2 is SQIVND (reference sequence).

This chain connects TRBV4-1 to TRBJ2-1; 14 bases align to TRBD2. The CDR3 is 19 amino acids. The trim removed 6 bases at V and 6 bases at J, leaving 16 bases unmatched. CDR1 is MGHRA, CDR2 YSYEKL, per germline. The CDR3 here is CASSQSFPGLAGVGNEQFF. The CDR3 DNA reads TGCGCCAGCAGTCAAAGCTTCCCGGGACTAGCGGGAGTGGGCAATGAGCAGTTCTTC.

This chain links TRBV2 with TRBJ2-1, with 11 nucleotides matching TRBD2. Trimming removed 7 bases from V and 7 bases from J; junction bases left unmatched: 15. The CDR3 loop spans 17 amino acids. The germline V gene encodes CDR1 SNHLY and CDR2 FYNNEI. The CDR3 sequence is CASTIRVVAGGPNEQFF. CDR3 coding DNA: TGTGCCAGCACTATCCGTGTGGTAGCGGGAGGGCCAAATGAGCAGTTCTTC.